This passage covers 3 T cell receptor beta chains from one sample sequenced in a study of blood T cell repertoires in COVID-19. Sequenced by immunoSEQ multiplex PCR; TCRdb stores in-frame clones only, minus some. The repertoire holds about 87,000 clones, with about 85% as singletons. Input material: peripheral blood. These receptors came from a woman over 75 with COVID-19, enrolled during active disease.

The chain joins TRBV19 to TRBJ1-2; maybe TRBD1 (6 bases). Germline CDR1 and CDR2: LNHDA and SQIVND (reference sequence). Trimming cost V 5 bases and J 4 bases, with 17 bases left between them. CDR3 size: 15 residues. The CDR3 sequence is CASSRRQDLGYGYTF. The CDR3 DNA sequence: TGTGCCAGTAGTCGGAGACAGGACTTAGGCTATGGCTACACCTTC.

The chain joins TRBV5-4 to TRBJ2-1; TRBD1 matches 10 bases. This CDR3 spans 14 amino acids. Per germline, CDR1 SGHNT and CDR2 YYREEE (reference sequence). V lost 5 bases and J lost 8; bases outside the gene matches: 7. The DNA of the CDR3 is TGTGCCAGCAGGCCGGGACAGGGGAGGGATGAGCAGTTCTTC. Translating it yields CASRPGQGRDEQFF.

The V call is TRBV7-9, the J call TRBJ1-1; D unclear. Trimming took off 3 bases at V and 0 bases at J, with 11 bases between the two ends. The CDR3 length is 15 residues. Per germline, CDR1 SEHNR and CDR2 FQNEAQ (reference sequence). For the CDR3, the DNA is TGTGCCAGCAGCTTTGGAGGGAGTATGAACACTGAAGCTTTCTTT. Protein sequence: CASSFGGSMNTEAFF.